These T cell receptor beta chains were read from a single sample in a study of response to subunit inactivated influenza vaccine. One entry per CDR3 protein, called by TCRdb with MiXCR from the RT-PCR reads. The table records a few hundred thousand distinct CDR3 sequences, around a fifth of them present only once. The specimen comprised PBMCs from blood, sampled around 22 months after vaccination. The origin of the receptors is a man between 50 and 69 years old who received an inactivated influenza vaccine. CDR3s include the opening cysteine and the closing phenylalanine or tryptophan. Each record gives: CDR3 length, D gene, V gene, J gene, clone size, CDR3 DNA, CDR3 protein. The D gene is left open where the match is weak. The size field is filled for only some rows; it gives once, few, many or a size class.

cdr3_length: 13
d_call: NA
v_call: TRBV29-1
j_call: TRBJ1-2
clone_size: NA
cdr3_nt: TGCAGCGTCCGACGGGGGGAGGGTCATGGCTACACCTTC
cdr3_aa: CSVRRGEGHGYTF

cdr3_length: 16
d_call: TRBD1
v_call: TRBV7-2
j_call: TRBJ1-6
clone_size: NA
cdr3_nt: TGTGCCAGCAGCGCCGCCGGGACAGGGGTTCTTTCACCCCTCCACTTT
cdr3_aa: CASSAAGTGVLSPLHF

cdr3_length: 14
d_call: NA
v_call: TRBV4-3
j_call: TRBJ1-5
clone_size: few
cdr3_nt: TGCGCCAGCAGCCAAGAACTGAGGAATCAGCCCCAGCATTTT
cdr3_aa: CASSQELRNQPQHF

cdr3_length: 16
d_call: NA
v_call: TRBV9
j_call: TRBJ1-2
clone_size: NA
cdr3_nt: TGTGCCAGCAGCGAAAAAGCCAGGACGGAGTATTATGGCTACACCTTC
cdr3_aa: CASSEKARTEYYGYTF

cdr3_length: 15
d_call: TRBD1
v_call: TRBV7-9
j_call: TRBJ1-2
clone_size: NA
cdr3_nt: TGTGCCAGCAGTTACGGACAGGGCCAGATCTATGGCTACACCTTC
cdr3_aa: CASSYGQGQIYGYTF

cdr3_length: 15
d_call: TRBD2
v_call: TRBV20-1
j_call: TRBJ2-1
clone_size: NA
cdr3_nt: TGCAGTGCTAGAGATCGGCTAGCGGGAGGATATGAGCAGTTCTTC
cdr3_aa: CSARDRLAGGYEQFF

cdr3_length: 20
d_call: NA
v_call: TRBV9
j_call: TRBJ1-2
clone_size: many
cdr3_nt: TGTGCCAGCAGCGTAGACGACGCGAGTTTGAGGACAGCCTCTAACTATGGCTACACCTTC
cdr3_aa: CASSVDDASLRTASNYGYTF

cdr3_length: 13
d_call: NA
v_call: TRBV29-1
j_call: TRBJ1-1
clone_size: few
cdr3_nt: TGCAGCGTTGTTCGACACGCGAACACTGAAGCTTTCTTT
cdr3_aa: CSVVRHANTEAFF

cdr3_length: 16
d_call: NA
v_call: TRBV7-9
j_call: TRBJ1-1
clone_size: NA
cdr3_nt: TGTGCCAGCAGCTTGGGGCAGTGGTCTAAGAACACTGAAGCTTTCTTT
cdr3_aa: CASSLGQWSKNTEAFF

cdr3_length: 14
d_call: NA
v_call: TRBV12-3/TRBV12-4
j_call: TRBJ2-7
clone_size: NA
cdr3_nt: TGTGCCAGCAGTTTAGCCGGTACTAATTACGAGCAGTACTTC
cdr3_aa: CASSLAGTNYEQYF

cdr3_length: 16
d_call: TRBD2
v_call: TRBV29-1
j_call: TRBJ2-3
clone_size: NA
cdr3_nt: TGCAGCGTTGATGAATTGGCTAGCGGGGCGACAGATACGCAGTATTTT
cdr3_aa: CSVDELASGATDTQYF

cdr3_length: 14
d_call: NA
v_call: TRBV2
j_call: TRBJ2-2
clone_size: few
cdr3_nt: TGTGCCAGCATCGGACCGTCGAACACCGGGGAGCTGTTTTTT
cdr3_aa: CASIGPSNTGELFF

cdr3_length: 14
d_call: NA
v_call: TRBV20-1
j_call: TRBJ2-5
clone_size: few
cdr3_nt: TGCAGTGCTAACCCGCCTTTTACTCAAGAGACCCAGTACTTC
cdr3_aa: CSANPPFTQETQYF

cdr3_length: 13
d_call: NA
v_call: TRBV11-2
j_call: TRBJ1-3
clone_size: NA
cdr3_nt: TGTGCCAGCAGCCGACTACAAAGAAACACCATATATTTT
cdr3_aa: CASSRLQRNTIYF

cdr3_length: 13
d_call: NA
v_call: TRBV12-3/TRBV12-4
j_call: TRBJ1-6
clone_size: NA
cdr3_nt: TGTGCCAGCATTTTGTCCTATAATTCACCCCTCCACTTT
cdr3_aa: CASILSYNSPLHF

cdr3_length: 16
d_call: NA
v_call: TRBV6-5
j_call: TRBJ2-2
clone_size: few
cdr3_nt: TGTGCCAGCAGTTACCCAGGCGGGACGGGGACCGGGGAGCTGTTTTTT
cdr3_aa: CASSYPGGTGTGELFF

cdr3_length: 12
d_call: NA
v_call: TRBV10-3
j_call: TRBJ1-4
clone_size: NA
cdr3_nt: TGTGCCACCGGGGGTGATGATGAAAAACTGTTTTTT
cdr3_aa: CATGGDDEKLFF

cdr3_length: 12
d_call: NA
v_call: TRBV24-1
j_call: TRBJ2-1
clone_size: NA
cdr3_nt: TGTGCCACCAGTGGGGGACATGGTGAGCAGTTCTTC
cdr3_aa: CATSGGHGEQFF

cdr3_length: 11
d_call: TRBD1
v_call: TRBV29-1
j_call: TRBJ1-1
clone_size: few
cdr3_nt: TGCAGCGTTTCCGACAGGGTGCGAACTTTCTTT
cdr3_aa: CSVSDRVRTFF

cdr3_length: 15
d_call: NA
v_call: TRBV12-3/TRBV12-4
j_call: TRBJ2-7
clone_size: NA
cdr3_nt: TGTGCCAGCAGCCTTAATCCCCCTCGGCTATACGAGCAGTACTTC
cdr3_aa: CASSLNPPRLYEQYF

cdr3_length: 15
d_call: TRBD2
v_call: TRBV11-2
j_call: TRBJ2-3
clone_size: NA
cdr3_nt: TGTGCCAGCAGCCAATGGGGGGGAGTCACAGATACGCAGTATTTT
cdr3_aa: CASSQWGGVTDTQYF

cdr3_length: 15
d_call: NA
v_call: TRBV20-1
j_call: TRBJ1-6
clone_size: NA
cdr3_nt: TGCAGTGCTAGCACGGGCAGGGCGAAGGACTCACCCCTCCACTTT
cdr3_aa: CSASTGRAKDSPLHF

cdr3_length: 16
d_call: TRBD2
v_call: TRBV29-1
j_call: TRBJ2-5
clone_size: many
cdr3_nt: TGCAGCGTTGAAGAGGTGTATGAGACTAGCGGAGAGACCCAGTACTTC
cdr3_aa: CSVEEVYETSGETQYF

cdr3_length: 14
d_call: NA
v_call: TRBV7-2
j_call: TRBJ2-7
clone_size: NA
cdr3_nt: TGTGCCAGCAGCCCGAAATGGACAGACTACGAGCAGTACTTC
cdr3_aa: CASSPKWTDYEQYF

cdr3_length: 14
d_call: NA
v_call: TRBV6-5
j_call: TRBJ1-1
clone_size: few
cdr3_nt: TGTGCCAGCAGGTTACAGGTCCGCAACACTGAAGCTTTCTTT
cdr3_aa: CASRLQVRNTEAFF

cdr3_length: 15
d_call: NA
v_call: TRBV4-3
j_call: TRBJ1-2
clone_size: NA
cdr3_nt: TGCGCCAGCAGCCAAGATGCTCTGTCCTCTTATGGCTACACCTTC
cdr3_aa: CASSQDALSSYGYTF

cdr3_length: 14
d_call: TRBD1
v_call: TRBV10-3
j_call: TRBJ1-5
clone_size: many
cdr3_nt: TGTGCCATCAGTCCAGGGGGATTCGATCAGCCCCAGCATTTT
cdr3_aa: CAISPGGFDQPQHF

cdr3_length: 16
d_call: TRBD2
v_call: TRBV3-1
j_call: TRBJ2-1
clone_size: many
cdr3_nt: TGTGCCAGCAGCCCCCGACTAGCCCACTCCTACAATGAGCAGTTCTTC
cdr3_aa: CASSPRLAHSYNEQFF

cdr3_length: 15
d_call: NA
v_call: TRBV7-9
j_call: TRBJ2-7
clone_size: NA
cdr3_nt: TGTGCCAGCAGCGCCGGGGGGCTAGCGGTCTACGAGCAGTACTTC
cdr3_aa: CASSAGGLAVYEQYF

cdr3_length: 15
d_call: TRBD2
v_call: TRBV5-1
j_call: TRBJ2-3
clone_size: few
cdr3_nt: TGCGCCAGCACGGCGATGACTAGCGGGGCGGATACGCAGTATTTT
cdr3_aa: CASTAMTSGADTQYF

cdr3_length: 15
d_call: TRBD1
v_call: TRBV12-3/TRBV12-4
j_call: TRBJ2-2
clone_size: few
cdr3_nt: TGTGCCAGCAGCAACAGGGGGCGTAGCACCGGGGAGCTGTTTTTT
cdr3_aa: CASSNRGRSTGELFF

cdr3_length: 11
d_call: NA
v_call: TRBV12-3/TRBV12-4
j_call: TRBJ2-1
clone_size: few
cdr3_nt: TGTGCCAGCACCGCGGCCGGTGAGCAGTTCTTC
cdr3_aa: CASTAAGEQFF

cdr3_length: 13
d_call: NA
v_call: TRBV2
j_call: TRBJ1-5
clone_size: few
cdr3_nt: TGTGCCAGCAGTGAGGAATTTGCTCAGCCCCAGCATTTT
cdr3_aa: CASSEEFAQPQHF

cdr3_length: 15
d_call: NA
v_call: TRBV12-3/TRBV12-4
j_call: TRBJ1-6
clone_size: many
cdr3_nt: TGTGCCAGCAGTTTAGGGCGGGGGAGGAATTCACCCCTCCACTTT
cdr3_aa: CASSLGRGRNSPLHF

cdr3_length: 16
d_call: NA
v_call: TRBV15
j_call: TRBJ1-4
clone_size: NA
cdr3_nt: TGTGCCACCAGCTCCGGGACACGAGCAACTAATGAAAAACTGTTTTTT
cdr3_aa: CATSSGTRATNEKLFF

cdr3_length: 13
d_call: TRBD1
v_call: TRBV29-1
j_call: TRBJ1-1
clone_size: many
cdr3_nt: TGCAGCGTCGTCCCGGGACAGGGGACTGAAGCTTTCTTT
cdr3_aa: CSVVPGQGTEAFF

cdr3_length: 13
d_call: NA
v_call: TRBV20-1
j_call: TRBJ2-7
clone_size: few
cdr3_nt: TGCAGTGCCCCCGGGCCTATAAGCGACGAGCAGTACTTC
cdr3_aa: CSAPGPISDEQYF

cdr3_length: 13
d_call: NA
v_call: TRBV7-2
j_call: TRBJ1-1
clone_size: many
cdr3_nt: TGTGCCAGCAGCTTAGAAAGAAACACTGAAGCTTTCTTT
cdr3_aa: CASSLERNTEAFF

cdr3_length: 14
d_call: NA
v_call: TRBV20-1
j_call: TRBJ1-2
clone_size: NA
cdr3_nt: TGCAGTGCTAGCTTTCAGGGACTTAACTATGGCTACACCTTC
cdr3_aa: CSASFQGLNYGYTF

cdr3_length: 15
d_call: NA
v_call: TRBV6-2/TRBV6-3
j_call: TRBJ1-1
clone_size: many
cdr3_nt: TGTGCCAGCAGTTACGTCAATGGGTTGAACACTGAAGCTTTCTTT
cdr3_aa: CASSYVNGLNTEAFF